This T cell receptor beta chain appears in the sequencing data of a study of early T cells in non-severe SARS-CoV-2 infection. Trimming pared 1 base from V and 7 bases from J, leaving 13 bases between. The germline gives CDR1 SGHAT, CDR2 FQNNGV. This CDR3 has 14 residues. TCRdb analysed the 5' RACE reads with MiXCR anew, one entry per CDR3 protein. The sample contains 66,000 or so distinct CDR3 sequences, 13% of which appear only once. The V gene is TRBV11-2, the J gene TRBJ1-1, with a tentative D call TRBD1 (5 bases). The sample was whole blood. This TCR derives from an adult who was a healthcare worker with PCR-confirmed SARS-CoV-2 infection or an uninfected control (not recorded which). The CDR3 loop reads CASSLVSSGNEAFF. The CDR3 DNA sequence: TGTGCCAGCAGCTTAGTCTCCTCAGGGAATGAAGCTTTCTTT.